This T cell receptor (beta chain) came from a study of T cell clonotyping in hematopoietic cell transplantation. Notes on this clone: Its antigen is unidentified.

Notes on the study in general: At the given depth, recipient repertoires were over 95% de novo clonotypes. Recipient TCR diversity dropped after transplant; expanded clonotypes rose from day 30 to 180. Cells were unsorted, so CD4 and CD8 contributions were not separated.

Only in-frame clones appear in the TCRdb table, and some are missing; sequencing was by immunoSEQ multiplex PCR. The table shows around 37,000 clones, with about 95% occurring only once. The sequenced material came from peripheral blood mononuclear cells. This receptor was identified in a young man in good health. Some clones in this sample may be carry-over from other donors' samples.

The CDR3 protein is CASSEGGRAHEAFF. In nucleotides, the CDR3 is TGTGCCAGCAGTGAAGGGGGTCGGGCCCATGAAGCTTTCTTT. The chain uses TRBV2 and TRBJ1-1; the D is unclear. This CDR3 has 14 amino acids. V was cut by 1 base and J by 7 bases, with 13 bases left in between. The germline gives CDR1 SNHLY, CDR2 FYNNEI.